The 9 T cell receptor beta chains given below trace back to one sample, sequenced in a study of shared clonotypes between healthy human individuals (dated by TCRdb to the early 2020s). Libraries were prepared through the immunoSEQ multiplex PCR assay. Drawn from immuneACCESS, this table holds only the in-frame rearrangements with V and J called that TCRdb kept. Clones are partly lost; checked studies trace under half to an unresolved V gene and leave the rest unexplained. This sample holds 2.3 million or so clones; over 85% were observed only once. Roughly 0.36% of the sample belongs to the ten largest clones. Sequenced input: naive CD4+ T cells from PBMCs. The sample's cell subset or site label, in plain terms: CD45RA+ positively selected. These receptors all stem from a man between 18 and 35 years old in good health. Some clones in this sample may be carry-over from other donors' samples.

The rearrangement joins TRBV28 to TRBJ2-7; 13 bases agree with TRBD2. V dropped 3 bases and J dropped 0; count of bases not matched to a gene: 2. This CDR3 has 16 residues. From germline, CDR1 is MDHEN and CDR2 SYDVKM. DNA for the CDR3: TGTGCCAGCAGTTTGGGACTAGCGGGAACCTCCTACGAGCAGTACTTC. Its translation: CASSLGLAGTSYEQYF.

The chain employs TRBV19 and TRBJ1-5; tentatively, D is TRBD1 (6 bases). Per germline, CDR1 LNHDA and CDR2 SQIVND (reference sequence). CDR3 length: 14 residues. V was shortened by 3 bases and J by 3 bases, with 9 bases between the two germline ends. This CDR3 reads CASSIWDTNQPQHF. CDR3 nucleotides: TGTGCCAGTAGTATCTGGGACACCAATCAGCCCCAGCATTTT.

The rearrangement joins TRBV5-1 to TRBJ2-7; no firm D call. This CDR3 is built from 14 residues. The V and J ends lost 2 bases and 7 bases respectively, with 16 bases between them. Looked up from germline, CDR1 is SGHRS and CDR2 is YFSETQ. This CDR3 reads CASSFGPPVGEQYF. CDR3 in DNA: TGCGCCAGCAGCTTCGGGCCCCCCGTCGGGGAGCAGTACTTC.

Concerning this clone itself: Other nucleotide sequences in the sample specify the same CDR3. The gene calls are TRBV7-2 and TRBJ1-5; D unclear. The CDR3 is 13 residues long. Per the germline V gene, CDR1 is SGHTA and CDR2 is FQGNSA. With 1 base removed from V and 4 bases from J, the gap between germline ends came to 5 bases. CDR3 region: CASSLDPNQPQHF. The DNA of the CDR3 is TGTGCCAGCAGCTTAGACCCGAATCAGCCCCAGCATTTT.

On this clone: The identical CDR3 is also encoded by other nucleotide sequences in the sample. The rearrangement links TRBV27 to TRBJ1-2, with D uncertain. Trimming shortened V by 8 bases and J by 0 bases, and 4 bases separated the two germline ends. Germline CDR1 reads MNHEY; CDR2 reads SMNVEV (reference sequence). The CDR3 consists of 11 residues. The chain's CDR3 is CASRTNYGYTF. In nucleotides, the CDR3 is TGTGCCAGCCGAACTAACTATGGCTACACCTTC.

The chain couples TRBV2 to TRBJ2-4; TRBD1 is a possible D gene (5 bases). The CDR3 spans 12 residues. Germline-derived CDR1 and CDR2 are SNHLY and FYNNEI. The V end was cut by 6 bases, the J end by 9 bases, with 12 bases between. CDR3 sequence: CASRDTRSIQYF. As DNA, the CDR3 is TGTGCCAGCAGGGACACCCGGAGCATTCAGTACTTC. The full variable domain, with the rest looked up from reference TRBV2 and TRBJ2-4, is EPEVTQTPSHQVTQMGQEVILRCVPISNHLYFYWYRQILGQKVEFLVSFYNNEISEKSEIFDDQFSVERPDGSNFTLKIRSTKLEDSAMYFCASRDTRSIQYFGAGTRLSVL.

The gene calls are TRBV6-5 and TRBJ2-7; TRBD2 might be the D (5 bases). The germline gives CDR1 MNHEY, CDR2 SVGAGI. The V end was cut by 0 bases, the J end by 2 bases, with 8 bases between. The CDR3 length is 14 residues. CDR3 residues: CASSYSRVTYEQYF. The DNA for the CDR3 is TGTGCCAGCAGTTACTCGAGGGTTACCTACGAGCAGTACTTC.

V gene TRBV11-3 combines with J gene TRBJ2-1, with D unresolved. Trimming removed 1 base at V and 5 bases at J, with 6 bases between. The CDR3 consists of 13 residues. The germline gives CDR1 SGHNT, CDR2 YENEEA. The CDR3 region has the DNA TGTGCCAGCAGCTTAGGCGCTAACAATGAGCAGTTCTTC. Amino acids: CASSLGANNEQFF.

This chain links TRBV18 with TRBJ2-1, with a tentative D call TRBD2 (7 bases). The CDR3 length is 16 residues. V lost 2 bases and J 3 bases, leaving 14 bases between the germline ends. Germline CDR1 reads KGHSH; CDR2 reads LQKENI. The DNA for the CDR3 is TGTGCCAGCTCACCAATTCAGGGAGGGGGCTACAATGAGCAGTTCTTC. It translates to CASSPIQGGGYNEQFF.